Below are 17 T cell receptor beta chains sequenced from a single sample in a study of T-cell memory formation after mild COVID-19. Via MiXCR, TCRdb re-called the 5' RACE reads, giving one row per CDR3 protein. The sample comprises 300,000 to 400,000 distinct CDR3 sequences, around 27% of which are singletons, and less than 15% rests with the top ten. Sequencing input: PBMCs or a T cell subset sorted from them (not recorded which). The receptors derive from an adult woman who had mild COVID-19 (a few samples of this study predate the infection). Cell type and time point are not known.

The chain couples TRBV5-1 to TRBJ1-1, with 12 nucleotides matching TRBD1. V trimming: 1 base; J trimming: 5 bases; junction bases outside the gene matches: 12. The CDR3 covers 18 residues. Per the germline V gene, CDR1 is SGHRS and CDR2 is YFSETQ. The CDR3 DNA sequence: TGCGCCAGCAGCTTGAGATACCGGGACAGGGGGCCGGGGACTGAAGCTTTCTTT. The encoded protein is CASSLRYRDRGPGTEAFF.

The rearrangement joins TRBV2 to TRBJ2-7; 7 nucleotides match TRBD2. CDR1 and CDR2 (germline): SNHLY, FYNNEI. This CDR3 has 12 residues. J gave up 5 bases and V 6 bases, and 4 bases lay outside the gene matches. CDR3 region: CASRRGMHEQYF. The CDR3 coding sequence is TGTGCCAGCAGGCGGGGGATGCACGAGCAGTACTTC.

The chain is built from TRBV29-1 and TRBJ2-4; D is unresolved. The CDR3 extends over 12 amino acids. Deletions cut 4 bases from V and 5 bases from J, with 9 bases between. CDR1 and CDR2 from the germline V gene are SQVTM and ANQGSEA. The CDR3 is CSVVPPENIQYF. The CDR3 DNA is TGCAGCGTTGTCCCCCCGGAAAACATTCAGTACTTC.

The chain links TRBV5-1 to TRBJ1-1; a possible D gene is TRBD1 (6 bases). The germline gives CDR1 SGHRS, CDR2 YFSETQ. The CDR3 totals 13 residues. The V gene lost 7 bases and the J gene lost 4 bases, with 14 bases spanning the gap. CDR3 nucleotides: TGCGCCAGCGGCAACACCAGGGGCACTGAAGCTTTCTTT. It translates to CASGNTRGTEAFF.

The J gene is TRBJ2-7, the V gene TRBV24-1; 14 bases map to TRBD2. The CDR3 has 17 amino acids. Per germline, CDR1 KGHDR and CDR2 SFDVKD. The V and J ends lost 4 bases and 1 base, in that order; junction bases with no gene match: 5. The DNA for the CDR3 is TGTGCCACCAGTGAATCTGGACTAGCGGGAGGTTCCTACGAGCAGTACTTC. Amino acids: CATSESGLAGGSYEQYF.

This clonotype was picked up a small number of times. This chain joins TRBV20-1 and TRBJ1-5; possible D gene TRBD1, 6 bases. The CDR3 runs to 16 residues. Between the trimmed V and J ends, which lost 5 bases and 0 bases, there was a span of 17 bases. Germline CDR1 reads DFQATT; CDR2 reads SNEGSKA (reference sequence). CDR3 loop: CSAQQGYGNSNQPQHF. The CDR3 DNA reads as TGCAGTGCTCAACAGGGATACGGCAATAGCAATCAGCCCCAGCATTTT.

This clonotype was seen only a few times. V is TRBV5-1 and J is TRBJ2-7, with D maybe TRBD1 (6 bases). The CDR3 loop spans 14 amino acids. Germline CDR1 is SGHRS and CDR2 is YFSETQ. Trimming removed 6 bases from V and 5 bases from J, with 18 bases in between. CDR3 residues: CASKEVRGINEQYF. The CDR3 nucleotides are TGCGCCAGCAAGGAAGTCAGGGGCATCAACGAGCAGTACTTC.

This clonotype occurred a few times. The V gene is TRBV25-1, the J gene TRBJ2-1; 8 bases map to TRBD2. The trim removed 8 bases at V and 9 bases at J, leaving 9 bases unmatched. The germline V gene encodes CDR1 MGHDK and CDR2 SYGVNS. This CDR3 has 13 residues. CDR3 sequence (DNA): TGTGCCAGCGGGGGACTAGGGAAGAGTGAGCAGTTCTTC. Residues: CASGGLGKSEQFF.

V is TRBV9 and J is TRBJ2-2, with no clear D. V was pared by 1 base and J by 8 bases, with 9 bases between. Germline V gene lookup returns CDR1 SGDLS and CDR2 YYNGEE. The CDR3 is 13 amino acids. The CDR3 protein is CASSVQTSGELFF. CDR3 DNA: TGTGCCAGCAGCGTACAAACGTCGGGGGAGCTGTTTTTT. Based on the CDR3 plus reference TRBV9 and TRBJ2-2, the full variable domain is DSGVTQTPKHLITATGQRVTLRCSPRSGDLSVYWYQQSLDQGLQFLIQYYNGEERAKGNILERFSAQQFPDLHSELNLSSLELGDSALYFCASSVQTSGELFFGEGSRLTVL.

This clonotype was counted a few times. The J gene is TRBJ2-1, the V gene TRBV7-3; 9 bases are a match to TRBD2. CDR3 size: 16 residues. CDR1 and CDR2 from the germline V gene are SGHTA and FQGTGA. V was pared by 5 bases and J by 6 bases, with 11 bases of the junction left unmatched. The CDR3 protein is CASSVAGGPSANEQFF. The CDR3 DNA reads TGTGCCAGCAGCGTTGCGGGGGGGCCTTCGGCCAATGAGCAGTTCTTC.

At least ten counts were recorded for this clonotype. The J gene is TRBJ1-1, the V gene TRBV7-9; D gene unclear. Germline values: CDR1 SEHNR, CDR2 FQNEAQ (reference sequence). V shed 1 base and J shed 4 bases, with 10 bases lying between them. The CDR3 runs 14 residues. CDR3 amino acids: CASSLVEGRTEAFF. The DNA of the CDR3 is TGTGCCAGCAGCTTAGTCGAGGGTCGCACTGAAGCTTTCTTT.

V is TRBV7-6 and J is TRBJ1-2; D may be TRBD1 (5 bases). With 2 bases removed from V and 5 bases from J, the gap between germline ends came to 15 bases. The germline CDR1 and CDR2 sequences are SGHVS and FNYEAQ. The CDR3 totals 15 residues. CDR3 residues: CASSLNPGLGYGYTF. CDR3 nucleotide sequence: TGTGCCAGCAGCTTAAACCCGGGGCTTGGGTATGGCTACACCTTC.

There are many counts of this clonotype. V is TRBV27 and J is TRBJ2-6; D gene ambiguous. Germline lookup yields CDR1 MNHEY and CDR2 SMNVEV (reference sequence). The CDR3 sequence is 14 residues long. The V end lost 4 bases, the J end lost 4 bases, and 8 bases lay between the germline ends. The CDR3 loop reads CASSSSSGANVLTF. CDR3 nucleotide sequence: TGTGCCAGCAGTTCAAGCTCCGGGGCCAACGTCCTGACTTTC. Drawing the rest from reference TRBV27 and TRBJ2-6, the complete variable domain is EAQVTQNPRYLITVTGKKLTVTCSQNMNHEYMSWYRQDPGLGLRQIYYSMNVEVTDKGDVPEGYKVSRKEKRNFPLILESPSPNQTSLYFCASSSSSGANVLTFGAGSRLTVL.

This clonotype occurred a few times. At one boundary the junction diverges from the germline segment, which might be a read error. The CDR3 DNA reads TGTGCCATCAGCTCCCTTGGGGCGGGAGTAGAGACCCAGTACTTC. Its protein product is CAISSLGAGVETQYF. The rearrangement links TRBV11-3 to TRBJ2-5; 7 bases are shared with TRBD2. Germline V lookup: CDR1 SGHNT, CDR2 YENEEA. CDR3 size: 15 residues. The whole variable domain, remainder taken from reference TRBV11-3 and TRBJ2-5, is EAGVVQSPRYKIIEKKQPVAFWCNPISGHNTLYWYLQNLGQGPELLIRYENEEAVDDSQLPKDRFSAERLKGVDSTLKIQPAELGDSAVYLCAISSLGAGVETQYFGPGTRLLVL.

Only a few counts were recorded for this clonotype. This chain links TRBV11-3 with TRBJ2-1; D remains unclear. Per germline, CDR1 SGHNT and CDR2 YENEEA. V was shortened by 6 bases and J by 2 bases, with 14 bases between the two germline ends. CDR3 size: 15 residues. The CDR3 here is CASSARRGPYNEQFF. CDR3 DNA: TGTGCCAGCAGTGCCAGGCGCGGACCCTACAATGAGCAGTTCTTC.

This clonotype occurred a few times. This chain links TRBV12-3 or TRBV12-4 with TRBJ2-3, with 7 bases identical to TRBD2. This CDR3 contains 14 residues. The V and J ends lost 8 bases and 7 bases, in that order; junction bases with no gene match: 12. CDR3 loop: CASCATGGPNTQYF. CDR3 nucleotides: TGTGCCAGCTGTGCAACGGGAGGCCCAAATACGCAGTATTTT.

The sample holds a few counts of this clonotype. The chain joins TRBV6-5 to TRBJ2-5; 11 bases align to TRBD1. The germline gives CDR1 MNHEY, CDR2 SVGAGI. Trimming took 6 bases from V and 0 from J; bases not matched to a gene: 9. The CDR3 is 17 residues long. The chain's CDR3 is CASRRMRDRGYQETQYF. Written as DNA, the CDR3 is TGTGCCAGCAGGCGTATGCGGGACAGGGGGTACCAAGAGACCCAGTACTTC.